Each of the 15 T cell receptor beta chains below was sequenced from the same sample in a study of OX40 agonist ivuxolimab in advanced cancers. Assay used: immunoSEQ multiplex PCR; TCRdb lists only in-frame clones, some missing. The sample carries some 65,000 clones, roughly nine tenths recorded once. This sample comprised CD4+ or CD8+ T cells sorted from blood, obtained in a trial of the OX40 agonist ivuxolimab. The receptors come from an adult with an advanced solid tumor such as melanoma, head and neck, liver or kidney cancer.

The rearrangement uses TRBV28 and TRBJ1-2; D might be TRBD1 (6 bases). With 3 bases removed from V and 6 bases from J, the gap between germline ends came to 11 bases. This CDR3 region has 13 residues. Germline V gives CDR1 MDHEN, CDR2 SYDVKM. CDR3 loop: CASSFKGGHGYTF. DNA for the CDR3: TGTGCCAGCAGTTTCAAGGGGGGTCATGGCTACACCTTC.

This chain uses TRBV5-1 with TRBJ1-5; tentative D call: TRBD1 (5 bases). The V gene's germline CDR1 is SGHRS and CDR2 YFSETQ. This CDR3 contains 15 residues. Trimming took off 0 bases at V and 5 bases at J, with 12 bases between the two ends. CDR3 sequence (DNA): TGCGCCAGCAGCTTGGGTAGGGGTGACGATCAGCCCCAGCATTTT. Translated, it gives CASSLGRGDDQPQHF.

V is TRBV4-3 and J is TRBJ2-7, with TRBD1 matching 7 bases. From germline, CDR1 is LGHNA and CDR2 YSLEER. V lost 3 bases to trimming and J lost 4 bases; unmatched junction nucleotides: 9. The CDR3 extends over 15 amino acids. The CDR3, as DNA: TGCGCCAGCAGCCACTACAGGGGCCTGGAGTACGAGCAGTACTTC. Translating gives CASSHYRGLEYEQYF.

This CDR3 reads CASYEGLSTGELFF. For the CDR3, the DNA is TGTGCCAGCTATGAGGGACTGAGCACCGGGGAGCTGTTTTTT. V and J are TRBV6-6 and TRBJ2-2, with D maybe TRBD2 (6 bases). Per the germline V gene, CDR1 is MNHNY and CDR2 is SVGAGI (reference sequence). The CDR3 totals 14 residues. With 8 bases removed from V and 4 bases from J, the gap between germline ends came to 14 bases.

The V and J genes are TRBV6-1 and TRBJ2-1, with D possibly TRBD1 on 6 matching bases. The CDR3 length is 11 residues. CDR1 and CDR2 (germline): MNHNS, SASEGT. V was clipped by 10 bases and J by 11 bases, with 15 bases between them. CDR3 sequence: CATNRVPQQFF. In DNA, the CDR3 is TGTGCCACCAACAGGGTTCCTCAGCAGTTCTTC.

The chain uses TRBV7-8 and TRBJ1-5, with a tentative D call TRBD1 (5 bases). The CDR3 has 13 amino acids. The germline V and J ends were trimmed by 5 bases and 4 bases, with 9 bases remaining between them. The germline V gene encodes CDR1 SGHVS and CDR2 FQNEAQ. The CDR3 DNA sequence: TGTGCCAGCAGCGGGGAGGGGAATCAGCCCCAGCATTTT. This encodes CASSGEGNQPQHF. Combining the CDR3 with reference TRBV7-8 and TRBJ1-5 gives the whole variable domain GAGVSQSPRYKVAKRGQDVALRCDPISGHVSLFWYQQALGQGPEFLTYFQNEAQLDKSGLPSDRFFAERPEGSVSTLKIQRTQQEDSAVYLCASSGEGNQPQHFGDGTRLSIL.

This clone was seen only a few times. The chain employs TRBV28 and TRBJ2-3; no firm D call. V dropped 3 bases and J dropped 5 bases, with 9 bases sitting between them. The CDR3 runs to 13 residues. Per the germline V gene, CDR1 is MDHEN and CDR2 is SYDVKM. CDR3 DNA sequence: TGTGCCAGCAGTTTCGGCGGCTTAGATACGCAGTATTTT. It is translated as CASSFGGLDTQYF.

CDR3 nucleotides: TGTGCCAGCAGCCGCGGGACTAGCGGCTCCTACAATGAGCAGTTCTTC. Residues: CASSRGTSGSYNEQFF. The V and J genes are TRBV4-2 and TRBJ2-1; 11 bases match TRBD2. The CDR3 covers 16 residues. Per germline, CDR1 LGHNA and CDR2 YNFKEQ. Germline trimming cut 4 bases from V and 0 bases from J; bases unmatched to any gene: 2.

This chain joins TRBV11-3 and TRBJ2-7; 7 positions agree with TRBD1. CDR3 size: 15 residues. Looked up from germline, CDR1 is SGHNT and CDR2 is YENEEA. The V segment lost 1 base and the J segment 2 bases; nucleotides outside the gene matches: 5. The chain's CDR3 is CASSLGTGATYEQYF. DNA for the CDR3: TGTGCCAGCAGCTTAGGTACAGGGGCTACCTACGAGCAGTACTTC.

The rearrangement links TRBV2 to TRBJ1-2; 8 bases line up with TRBD1. Germline loops: CDR1 SNHLY, CDR2 FYNNEI. This CDR3 region has 15 residues. V lost 4 bases and J lost 8; bases outside the gene matches: 12. The CDR3: CASSGTTGAARGYTF. The CDR3 region has the DNA TGTGCCAGCAGTGGTACGACAGGGGCGGCGAGAGGCTACACCTTC.

This chain links TRBV19 with TRBJ2-2; D may be TRBD2 (5 bases). There are 14 residues in the CDR3. Germline V gene data show CDR1 as LNHDA and CDR2 as SQIVND (reference sequence). V was trimmed by 6 bases and J by 4 bases, leaving 12 bases between them. In nucleotides, the CDR3 is TGTGCCAGTAGGAGTGGACTCTTCACCGGGGAGCTGTTTTTT. This gives the protein CASRSGLFTGELFF.

The chain has TRBV18 and TRBJ2-2, with a tentative D call TRBD2 (6 bases). Trimming removed 4 bases from V and 3 bases from J, with 12 bases in between. This CDR3 contains 15 residues. CDR1 and CDR2 (germline): KGHSH, LQKENI. CDR3 sequence reads: CASSRLGLDTGELFF. CDR3 DNA sequence: TGTGCCAGCTCACGGCTGGGACTCGACACCGGGGAGCTGTTTTTT.

The V call is TRBV15, the J call TRBJ2-3, with 8 bases matching TRBD2. Trimming cost V 4 bases and J 6 bases; bases outside gene matches: 3. The CDR3 has 13 residues. From germline, CDR1 is LNHNV and CDR2 YYDKDF (reference sequence). CDR3 nucleotides: TGTGCCACCAGCACCGGGGGGGGTGATACGCAGTATTTT. Translated, it gives CATSTGGGDTQYF.

The chain joins TRBV5-6 to TRBJ2-1; D might be TRBD1 or TRBD2, each matching 5 bases. Germline CDR1 reads SGHDT; CDR2 reads YYEEEE. This CDR3 region has 16 residues. V was clipped by 3 bases and J by 0 bases, with 13 bases between them. The CDR3 DNA is TGTGCCAGCAGCTACACAGGCGGGTTCTCCTACAATGAGCAGTTCTTC. This codes for CASSYTGGFSYNEQFF.

This clone was seen a single time. The rearrangement links TRBV7-2 to TRBJ2-7; possible D gene TRBD2, 5 bases. CDR1 is SGHTA, CDR2 FQGNSA, per germline. This CDR3 spans 13 amino acids. V was clipped by 1 base and J by 3 bases, with 7 bases between them. The CDR3 DNA is TGTGCCAGCAGCTTAGGCCGGGACTACGAGCAGTACTTC. As protein: CASSLGRDYEQYF.